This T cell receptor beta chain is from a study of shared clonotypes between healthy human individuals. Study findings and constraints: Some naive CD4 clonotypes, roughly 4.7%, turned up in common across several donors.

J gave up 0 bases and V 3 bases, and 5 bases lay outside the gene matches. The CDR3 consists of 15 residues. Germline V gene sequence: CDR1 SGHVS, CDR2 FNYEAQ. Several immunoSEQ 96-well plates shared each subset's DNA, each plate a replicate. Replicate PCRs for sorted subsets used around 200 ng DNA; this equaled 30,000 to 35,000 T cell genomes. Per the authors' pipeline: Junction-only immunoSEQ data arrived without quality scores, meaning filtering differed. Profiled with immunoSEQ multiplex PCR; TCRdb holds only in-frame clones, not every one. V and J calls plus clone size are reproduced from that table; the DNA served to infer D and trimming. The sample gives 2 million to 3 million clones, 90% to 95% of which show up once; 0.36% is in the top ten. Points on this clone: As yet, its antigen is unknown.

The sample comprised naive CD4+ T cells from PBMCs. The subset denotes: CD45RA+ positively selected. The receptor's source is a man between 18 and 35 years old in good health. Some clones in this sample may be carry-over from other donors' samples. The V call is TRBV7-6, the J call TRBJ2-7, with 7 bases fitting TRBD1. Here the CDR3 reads CASSLAGTASYEQYF. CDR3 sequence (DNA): TGTGCCAGCAGCTTGGCCGGGACAGCCTCCTACGAGCAGTACTTC.